The rows below give T cell receptor beta chains drawn from one sample of a study of T-cell memory formation after mild COVID-19. Via MiXCR, TCRdb re-called the 5' RACE reads, giving one row per CDR3 protein. The sample carries 300,000 to 400,000 distinct CDR3 sequences, around a fifth recorded once. Source material: PBMCs or a T cell subset sorted from them (not recorded which). These receptors were collected from an adult woman who had mild COVID-19 (a few samples of this study predate the infection). Cell type and time point are not known. CDR3s include the opening cysteine and the closing phenylalanine or tryptophan. The order of the fields is V gene, J gene, clone size, D gene, CDR3 protein, CDR3 DNA. D genes are given only for firm matches. The size of a clone is reported for some rows only, either as once, few or many, or as a class for expanded clones.

TRBV18	TRBJ2-7	few	.	CASSPPISYEQYF	TGTGCCAGCTCACCACCGATCTCTTACGAGCAGTACTTC
TRBV20-1	TRBJ1-2	few	.	CSAKDLLGHIYGYTF	TGCAGTGCTAAGGACCTCCTCGGGCATATCTATGGCTACACCTTC
TRBV24-1	TRBJ2-3	.	.	CATSDYEYVDTQYF	TGTGCCACCAGTGATTATGAGTATGTAGATACGCAGTATTTT
TRBV9	TRBJ1-4	few	.	CASSVATDGVNEKLFF	TGTGCCAGCAGCGTAGCGACAGACGGGGTTAATGAAAAACTGTTTTTT
TRBV5-6	TRBJ2-3	.	.	CASSFPGLLTDTQYF	TGTGCCAGCAGCTTTCCGGGACTCCTCACAGATACGCAGTATTTT
TRBV4-1	TRBJ2-7	.	.	CASSQGPGTPAYEQYF	TGCGCCAGCAGCCAAGGCCCCGGGACTCCTGCCTACGAGCAGTACTTC
TRBV7-8	TRBJ1-2	few	.	CASSLWNFKANYGYTF	TGTGCCAGCAGCTTATGGAATTTTAAAGCTAACTATGGCTACACCTTC
TRBV6-5	TRBJ2-1	.	TRBD2	CASRQGLVHEQFF	TGTGCCAGCAGGCAGGGACTAGTCCATGAGCAGTTCTTC
TRBV30	TRBJ2-2	.	TRBD1	CAWSKTGQLLANTGELFF	TGTGCCTGGAGTAAGACGGGACAGTTACTCGCGAACACCGGGGAGCTGTTTTTT
TRBV20-1	TRBJ1-4	.	.	CSASLGDIATNEKLFF	TGCAGTGCTAGCCTGGGGGACATCGCAACTAATGAAAAACTGTTTTTT
TRBV4-1	TRBJ1-4	.	.	CASSQDRAGATNEKLFF	TGCGCCAGCAGCCAAGATCGAGCCGGTGCAACTAATGAAAAACTGTTTTTT
TRBV7-6	TRBJ2-7	.	.	CASSRRQYEQYF	TGTGCCAGCAGCCGACGACAGTACGAGCAGTACTTC
TRBV12-3/TRBV12-4	TRBJ2-1	few	TRBD2	CASSFWLAGNNEQFF	TGTGCCAGCAGTTTTTGGCTAGCGGGTAACAATGAGCAGTTCTTC
TRBV19	TRBJ1-2	.	.	CASSMDSNYGYTF	TGTGCCAGTAGTATGGACAGTAACTATGGCTACACCTTC
TRBV12-3/TRBV12-4	TRBJ2-4	.	.	CASRGRLAKNIQYF	TGTGCCAGCAGGGGCAGACTAGCCAAAAACATTCAGTACTTC
TRBV20-1	TRBJ2-3	many	TRBD1	CSARGQGLTDTQYF	TGCAGTGCTAGGGGACAGGGGTTGACAGATACGCAGTATTTT
TRBV29-1	TRBJ1-3	.	.	CSVDLRGSGNTIYF	TGCAGCGTTGATTTGCGGGGGTCTGGAAACACCATATATTTT
TRBV20-1	TRBJ1-1	many	.	CSARERDAEAFF	TGCAGTGCTAGAGAGCGGGACGCTGAAGCTTTCTTT